This T cell receptor beta chain was identified during a study of blood T cells in healthy people across ages (dated by TCRdb to 2015 to 2017). With respect to the entire study: In model experiments, template switching captured about one uniquely barcoded TCR beta cDNA molecule for every two T cells. Donors of different ages were randomly distributed across sequencing lanes to avoid experimental bias. Using the same blood draw, the study looked at two additional independent replicas of 1 million unique cDNA reads for two donors, one aged 18 to 30 and the other aged 80 or older. The study measured age-related changes in TCR beta repertoire diversity using deep sequencing normalized with unique cDNA molecular identifiers. The donors were divided into four age groups: young (average approximately 17 years), middle-aged (over 35), aged (around 59) and long-lived (roughly 82).

A note on this clonotype: No antigen is known for it. No quality values exist for individual bases; no much larger clone is one base distant.

Receptors were amplified or captured by 5' RACE. TCRdb shows the sequencer as Illumina HiSeq 2500. A second PCR of roughly 6 to 11 cycles was run with a J-beta primer mix and a sample-barcoded 5' primer. Each TCR beta cDNA molecule received a unique molecular identifier from a template-switch 5' adaptor carrying 12 random nucleotides. At least 3 million CDR3-containing paired-end reads were obtained from each sample. First-strand cDNA was synthesized from all RNA with the Mint cDNA synthesis kit, primed by a TRBC-specific oligonucleotide. After uracil-DNA glycosylase treatment, a first 18-cycle PCR used universal primers M1SS and BC2_uni_R on all cDNA. On the authors' methods: Normalization of each sample was performed by random selection of 1 million high-quality reads, each carrying a distinct molecular identifier. Instead of being binned into consensus sequences, reads with shared molecular identifiers were discarded. MiTCR, run with a Q25 quality threshold and the strictest error-elimination algorithm, handled CDR3 identification, clonotype clustering and error correction. A nonparametric unseen species model with Euler transformation was used to estimate lower-bound total TCR beta diversity. TCRdb trimmed the raw reads at Q25, called clones with MiXCR and kept productive beta chains. Every entry covers one CDR3 protein and lists the most common genes and DNA from its rows. These V and J calls originate from TCRdb's pipeline instead of the authors' own analysis. Present in this sample are around 1,700,000 distinct CDR3 sequences, over 25% of which were seen just once. The top ten clones comprise more than 6% of the sample.

Paper-wide results and their limitations: Because the CMV infection status of the donors was unknown, age-related changes in expanded clonotypes may potentially have been confounded. Bulk unsorted PBMC profiling prevented conclusive comparison of naive and antigen-experienced compartments. As age increased, observed TCR beta diversity per million T cells dropped in a roughly linear way, and a significant reduction was already evident by age roughly 40. Estimates of total diversity based on one million sequenced T cells were considered lower bounds and underestimates. A strong correlation was found between observed TCR beta diversity and the percentage of naive T cells measured by flow cytometry. Compared with the aged group, the long-lived group had more naive CD4+ T cells, fewer expanded clones and increased TCR diversity, a pattern suggesting age selection.

Donors were around 37 systemically healthy Caucasian individuals from Russia aged roughly 6 to 95 years. Each donor gave about 9.7 milliliters of peripheral blood, drawn into EDTA-treated Vacutainer tubes. Ficoll-Paque density-gradient centrifugation was used to isolate PBMCs, with at least 6 million per sample. Trizol reagent was used to extract total RNA from PBMCs, with at least 5.5 micrograms per sample. For every donor, flow cytometry on a PBMC aliquot measured the percentage of naive CD45RAhigh/CD27high T cells. This TCR came from a woman aged 25-40 years in good health. Sequencing was done on a sample of blood.

The nucleotides are TGCAGTGCTAGGGACGGCAATCAGCCCCAGCATTTT. Its protein is CSARDGNQPQHF. Recombination linked TRBV20-1 to TRBJ1-5; the D gene is unclear. Trimming removed 3 bases from V and 2 bases from J, leaving 5 bases between the germline ends. From the cysteine through the phenylalanine, the CDR3 covers 12 amino acids. Here the CDR3 DNA is all that survives: 36 bases in frame from base 1. CDR1 and CDR2 are read off the germline V gene (reference sequence) as DFQATT and SNEGSKA.